These 24 T cell receptor beta chains originate from one sample sequenced in a study of T cell responses to AZD1222 COVID-19 vaccine. Clones were read by immunoSEQ multiplex PCR, and TCRdb kept only the in-frame ones, dropping some. This table holds 150,000 to 200,000 clones, about 92% found once. Sequenced material: peripheral blood, taken 28 days after the second AZD1222 dose. These receptors all come from an adult who received the AZD1222 COVID-19 vaccine.

This rearrangement joins TRBV28 to TRBJ2-3, with a weak D call TRBD2 (5 bases). Deletions cut 6 bases from V and 2 bases from J, with 21 bases between. CDR1 and CDR2 from the germline V gene are MDHEN and SYDVKM. The CDR3 extends over 17 amino acids. The CDR3 protein is CASSLWILEDNTDTQYF. The CDR3 region has the DNA TGTGCCAGCAGCCTATGGATACTAGAGGATAACACAGATACGCAGTATTTT.

The chain couples TRBV7-9 to TRBJ2-5; the D gene is possibly TRBD1 (5 bases). The ends were cut back, 3 bases at V and 10 bases at J, with 9 bases in the middle. CDR3 length equals 11 residues. Germline V gene lookup returns CDR1 SEHNR and CDR2 FQNEAQ (reference sequence). The CDR3, as DNA: TGTGCCAGCAGCTTTGACAGATACCAGTACTTC. Translation: CASSFDRYQYF.

The chain combines TRBV11-2 with TRBJ1-4; D may be TRBD1 (6 bases). V lost 4 bases to trimming and J lost 3 bases, with 12 bases between them. The CDR3 sequence is 15 residues long. Germline CDR1 is SGHAT and CDR2 is FQNNGV. The CDR3 coding sequence is TGTGCCAGCAGCTCTTGGACAGTTTCTAATGAAAAACTGTTTTTT. Protein sequence: CASSSWTVSNEKLFF.

The V call is TRBV28, the J call TRBJ1-1; no firm D call. The CDR3 extends over 12 amino acids. Trimming pared 8 bases from V and 7 bases from J, leaving 14 bases between. Germline values: CDR1 MDHEN, CDR2 SYDVKM. The CDR3, as DNA: TGTGCCAGCCGCCTACGGGAGCTTGAAGCTTTCTTT. Translating it yields CASRLRELEAFF. The full variable domain, with the rest looked up from reference TRBV28 and TRBJ1-1, is DVKVTQSSRYLVKRTGEKVFLECVQDMDHENMFWYRQDPGLGLRLIYFSYDVKMKEKGDIPEGYSVSREKKERFSLILESASTNQTSMYLCASRLRELEAFFGQGTRLTVV.

V gene TRBV6-6 combines with J gene TRBJ2-7; 15 positions agree with TRBD2. In germline, CDR1 is MNHNY, CDR2 SVGAGI (reference sequence). Trimming cost V 5 bases and J 2 bases; bases outside gene matches: 7. CDR3 length equals 17 residues. The CDR3 DNA reads as TGTGCCAGCAGTCGGACTAGCGGGAGGGATCTACCCTACGAGCAGTACTTC. This gives the protein CASSRTSGRDLPYEQYF.

This clone was picked up one time. The gene calls are TRBV28 and TRBJ1-4, with D possibly being TRBD1 (6 bases). Germline CDR1 is MDHEN and CDR2 is SYDVKM. V was shortened by 3 bases and J by 11 bases, with 22 bases between the two germline ends. The CDR3 runs 16 residues. As DNA, the CDR3 is TGTGCCAGCAGTTTGGGCAGGGGCGAATTTATTGGGAAACTGTTTTTT. Translated, it gives CASSLGRGEFIGKLFF. Full variable domain (outside the CDR3, taken from reference TRBV28 and TRBJ1-4): DVKVTQSSRYLVKRTGEKVFLECVQDMDHENMFWYRQDPGLGLRLIYFSYDVKMKEKGDIPEGYSVSREKKERFSLILESASTNQTSMYLCASSLGRGEFIGKLFFGSGTQLSVL.

The V call is TRBV19, the J call TRBJ2-5; D may correspond to TRBD1 or TRBD2 (7 bases each). V lost 3 bases, J lost 4 bases, and 24 bases lay in between. The germline CDR1 and CDR2 sequences are LNHDA and SQIVND (reference sequence). The CDR3 loop spans 18 amino acids. CDR3 residues: CASSILPESGGGVETQYF. In DNA form, the CDR3 reads TGTGCCAGTAGTATCCTACCGGAATCAGGGGGGGGAGTAGAGACCCAGTACTTC.

Only one count was recorded for this clone. This rearrangement joins TRBV27 to TRBJ2-7; TRBD2 aligns across 9 bases. CDR3 length: 17 residues. In germline, CDR1 is MNHEY, CDR2 SMNVEV (reference sequence). V was pared by 3 bases and J by 2 bases, with 11 bases of the junction left unmatched. The CDR3 protein is CASSFSGASGGPYEQYF. The CDR3 DNA reads as TGTGCCAGCAGTTTCTCAGGGGCGAGCGGGGGGCCCTACGAGCAGTACTTC.

The gene calls are TRBV7-6 and TRBJ1-6; unclear D gene. This CDR3 comprises 19 residues. The germline V and J ends were trimmed by 5 bases and 0 bases, with 20 bases remaining between them. Germline CDR1 SGHVS, CDR2 FNYEAQ. The chain's CDR3 is CASSPIRRGQSSYNSPLHF. CDR3 coding DNA: TGTGCCAGCAGCCCCATCCGTCGCGGGCAGAGCTCCTATAATTCACCCCTCCACTTT.

The CDR3: CASSQDEGLRSPLNEQFF. Here the CDR3 DNA reads TGCGCCAGCAGCCAAGATGAGGGACTCCGCTCCCCTCTCAATGAGCAGTTCTTC. The rearrangement uses TRBV4-3 and TRBJ2-1; a weak D match, TRBD2 (6 bases). The CDR3 consists of 18 residues. V lost 0 bases to trimming and J lost 6 bases, with 21 bases between them. The V gene's germline CDR1 is LGHNA and CDR2 YSLEER.

V gene TRBV5-1 combines with J gene TRBJ2-3; the D is unclear. The V gene's germline CDR1 is SGHRS and CDR2 YFSETQ. The V gene lost 2 bases and the J gene lost 0 bases, with 10 bases spanning the gap. The CDR3 runs to 15 residues. DNA for the CDR3: TGCGCCAGCAGCTTCGGAAGATGGAGCACAGATACGCAGTATTTT. This translates into CASSFGRWSTDTQYF.

This chain connects TRBV6-5 to TRBJ1-1, with D hard to call. The CDR3 covers 15 residues. V was clipped by 7 bases and J by 0 bases, with 15 bases between them. From germline, CDR1 is MNHEY and CDR2 SVGAGI. The CDR3 spells CASKEAVTMNTEAFF. The CDR3 bases are TGTGCCAGCAAGGAGGCAGTAACCATGAACACTGAAGCTTTCTTT.

This clone turned up a few times. V is TRBV6-6 and J is TRBJ1-5; TRBD1 aligns across 11 bases. This CDR3 spans 15 amino acids. V shed 6 bases and J 6 bases; nucleotides not matched to a gene: 7. Germline V gene sequence: CDR1 MNHNY, CDR2 SVGAGI (reference sequence). For the CDR3, the DNA is TGTGCCAGCAGAACCGGGACAGGGGGTAGTCAGCCCCAGCATTTT. This codes for CASRTGTGGSQPQHF.

This chain uses TRBV28 with TRBJ2-7; maybe TRBD2 (6 bases). The germline CDR1 and CDR2 sequences are MDHEN and SYDVKM. This CDR3 has 15 amino acids. Trimming took off 2 bases at V and 7 bases at J, with 18 bases between the two ends. The CDR3 region has the DNA TGTGCCAGCAGTTTAGGAGGGGTTACCCCGGGGGAGCAGTACTTC. Protein: CASSLGGVTPGEQYF.

The V call is TRBV28, the J call TRBJ1-4, with a possible D match to TRBD1 (5 bases). Germline V lookup: CDR1 MDHEN, CDR2 SYDVKM. The CDR3 sequence is 15 residues long. The V end lost 6 bases, the J end lost 4 bases, and 15 bases lay between the germline ends. CDR3 in amino acids: CASSLLGTSNEKLFF. For the CDR3, the DNA is TGTGCCAGCAGCCTCCTGGGGACCAGTAATGAAAAACTGTTTTTT.

The rearrangement joins TRBV14 to TRBJ2-1, with 10 bases fitting TRBD2. The CDR3 extends over 16 amino acids. The V gene's germline CDR1 is SGHDN and CDR2 FVKESK. V lost 2 bases to trimming and J lost 8 bases; unmatched junction nucleotides: 9. Here the CDR3 reads CASSQRAGGLWDEQFF. The CDR3 DNA is TGTGCCAGCAGCCAACGAGCGGGAGGGCTTTGGGATGAGCAGTTCTTC.

The J gene is TRBJ1-4, the V gene TRBV6-5, with a weak D call TRBD1 (5 bases). CDR1 is MNHEY and CDR2 is SVGAGI in the germline V gene. V dropped 7 bases and J dropped 8 bases, with 17 bases sitting between them. The CDR3 covers 14 residues. The CDR3 DNA reads as TGTGCCAGCACTCGCGACAGATTTAACGAAAAACTGTTTTTT. Its translation: CASTRDRFNEKLFF.

This sequence joins TRBV5-1 and TRBJ2-1; TRBD2 might be the D (5 bases). CDR1 is SGHRS, CDR2 YFSETQ, per germline. With 1 base removed from V and 5 bases from J, the gap between germline ends came to 13 bases. CDR3 length: 15 residues. The CDR3 nucleotides are TGCGCCAGCAGCTTGCGGGGAGAGGTCCACAATGAGCAGTTCTTC. This translates into CASSLRGEVHNEQFF.

The V gene is TRBV2, the J gene TRBJ2-1, with a weak D call TRBD2 (6 bases). CDR3 length equals 13 residues. V lost 5 bases, J lost 10 bases, and 15 bases lay in between. Germline values: CDR1 SNHLY, CDR2 FYNNEI. Written as DNA, the CDR3 is TGTGCCAGCAGTTCCTGGAGGGGTGGCGAGCAGTTCTTC. Translated, it gives CASSSWRGGEQFF.

The rearrangement uses TRBV3-1 (or the pseudogene TRBV3-2) and TRBJ1-4; TRBD1 is a possible D gene (6 bases). Trimming pared 4 bases from V and 12 bases from J, leaving 15 bases between. The CDR3 contains 13 residues. Germline loops: CDR1 LGHDT, CDR2 YNNKEL (reference sequence). Written as DNA, the CDR3 is TGTGCCAGCAGCCCGGGGGCAGGGCCCGAACTGTTTTTT. Encoded protein: CASSPGAGPELFF.

The chain links TRBV19 to TRBJ2-5; 11 bases match TRBD2. Trimming cost V 7 bases and J 2 bases; bases outside gene matches: 15. Germline V gives CDR1 LNHDA, CDR2 SQIVND (reference sequence). The length of the CDR3 is 18 residues. CDR3 bases: TGTGCCAGTAAAAGGACTAGCGGGCTTGGGATATCTCAAGAGACCCAGTACTTC. Translated: CASKRTSGLGISQETQYF.

The V gene is TRBV18, the J gene TRBJ1-6; D might be TRBD1 (5 bases). The CDR3 runs 16 residues. Trimming removed 1 base at V and 7 bases at J, with 14 bases between. Germline V gene lookup returns CDR1 KGHSH and CDR2 LQKENI. In nucleotides, the CDR3 is TGTGCCAGCTCACCACGACCCGGGACGGACAATTCACCCCTCCACTTT. Translated, it gives CASSPRPGTDNSPLHF.

The chain couples TRBV30 to TRBJ2-7; 8 nucleotides match TRBD2. The CDR3 runs 15 residues. V shed 1 base, J shed 2 bases, and the junction held 7 bases outside the gene matches. Per germline, CDR1 GTSNPN and CDR2 SVGIG (reference sequence). The CDR3 DNA reads TGTGCCTGGAGTGAAGGAAGCGGGGGACCCTACGAGCAGTACTTC. Translation gives CAWSEGSGGPYEQYF.

The CDR3 region has the DNA TGTGCCAGCAAGGCGGGGGGGCGAGAGACCCAGTACTTC. Its translation is CASKAGGRETQYF. The chain couples TRBV2 to TRBJ2-5; 9 nucleotides match TRBD2. The CDR3 covers 13 residues. Germline V gene sequence: CDR1 SNHLY, CDR2 FYNNEI. The ends lost 7 bases at V and 4 bases at J; junction bases unmatched: 4.